Listed below are T cell receptor beta chains from one sample, sequenced in a study of cytomegalovirus exposure and HLA in healthy donors. TCRdb's table, derived via immunoSEQ multiplex PCR, lists solely in-frame clones and lacks some. Among about 140,000 clones listed, roughly 76% were seen once. The sequenced sample consisted of PBMCs. Receptors originate from a female donor in good health and CMV-seronegative. CDR3s include the opening cysteine and the closing phenylalanine or tryptophan. A D gene is named only where the DNA matches it firmly. Clone size is not always given. Where it is, it says once, few, many or a class for expanded clones.

TRBJ2-7 TRBV5-1 TRBD1 . CARFSWGQGVYEQYF TGCGCCAGATTCTCATGGGGGCAGGGGGTTTACGAGCAGTACTTC
TRBJ2-3 TRBV28 TRBD2 . CASSGSGRSDTQYF TGTGCCAGCAGTGGTAGCGGGAGATCGGATACGCAGTATTTT
TRBJ1-3 TRBV28 . . CASKRLGNTIYF TGTGCCAGCAAGCGCTTAGGAAACACCATATATTTT
TRBJ1-2 TRBV7-9 . once CASSLALDSRRGYTF TGTGCCAGCAGCTTAGCGCTTGACAGCCGGCGGGGCTACACCTTC
TRBJ2-7 TRBV11-2 TRBD2 . CASSLSGGYEQYF TGTGCCAGCAGCCTAAGCGGGGGTTACGAGCAGTACTTC
TRBJ2-7 TRBV10-1 TRBD2 few CASSDGLAGGMQYF TGCGCCAGCAGTGACGGACTAGCGGGAGGGATGCAGTACTTC
TRBJ2-7 TRBV30 TRBD2 . CAWTPGLAGASYEQYF TGTGCCTGGACCCCCGGACTAGCGGGAGCATCGTACGAGCAGTACTTC
TRBJ2-3 TRBV29-1 . . CSVDKTPTDTQYF TGCAGCGTTGATAAAACTCCCACAGATACGCAGTATTTT
TRBJ2-5 TRBV25-1 TRBD2 . CASSDTGLAGVGETQYF TGTGCCAGCAGTGACACGGGACTAGCGGGAGTAGGAGAGACCCAGTACTTC
TRBJ1-1 TRBV2 . . CASSLQGMNTEAFF TGTGCCAGCAGCTTACAGGGAATGAACACTGAAGCTTTCTTT
TRBJ2-3 TRBV29-1 . . CSVVEFTSTDTQYF TGCAGCGTCGTTGAATTTACTAGCACAGATACGCAGTATTTT
TRBJ2-2 TRBV27 TRBD1 . CASSFKPPGQGNTGELFF TGTGCCAGCAGTTTCAAACCACCGGGACAGGGAAACACCGGGGAGCTGTTTTTT
TRBJ2-1 TRBV7-7 . . CASSFGSENEQFF TGTGCTAGCAGCTTCGGGAGTGAGAATGAGCAGTTCTTC
TRBJ2-7 TRBV27 TRBD1 . CASSWGQGYEQYF TGTGCCAGCAGTTGGGGACAGGGGTACGAGCAGTACTTC
TRBJ2-1 TRBV6-6 TRBD1 few CASSLQGSYNEQFF TGTGCCAGCAGTTTACAGGGGTCCTACAATGAGCAGTTCTTC
TRBJ2-1 TRBV10-3 TRBD2 . CAISEITIGTSGSHGYNEQFF TGTGCCATCAGTGAGATAACGATAGGGACTAGCGGGAGTCATGGCTACAATGAGCAGTTCTTC
TRBJ1-5 TRBV27 . . CASSLGRGPTGPQHF TGTGCCAGCAGTTTAGGCAGGGGTCCGACTGGGCCCCAGCATTTT
TRBJ1-2 TRBV7-9 . . CASTGVGEPLNYGYTF TGTGCCAGCACCGGGGTTGGGGAGCCCCTTAACTATGGCTACACCTTC
TRBJ1-5 TRBV2 TRBD1 . CASSVPGGSNQPQHF TGTGCCAGCAGTGTTCCAGGGGGTAGCAATCAGCCCCAGCATTTT
TRBJ2-1 TRBV27 TRBD2 . CASRGLEDLNEQFF TGTGCCAGCAGGGGACTAGAAGACCTCAATGAGCAGTTCTTC
TRBJ2-5 TRBV7-9 . . CASPPDIEETQYF TGTGCCAGCCCCCCTGACATCGAAGAGACCCAGTACTTC
TRBJ1-1 TRBV15 . . CATSLLNTEAFF TGTGCCACCAGCCTATTGAACACTGAAGCTTTCTTT
TRBJ1-5 TRBV7-9 . . CASSFEGGNQPQHF TGTGCCAGCAGCTTTGAGGGAGGCAATCAGCCCCAGCATTTT
TRBJ2-1 TRBV9 TRBD2 . CASSVPTSGSGNEQFF TGTGCCAGCAGCGTTCCGACTAGCGGGAGCGGTAATGAGCAGTTCTTC
TRBJ2-7 TRBV6-5 . . CASSLWQGYEQYF TGTGCCAGCAGTCTTTGGCAGGGCTACGAGCAGTACTTC
TRBJ2-7 TRBV7-3 TRBD1 once CASSLTAGQAYEQYF TGTGCCAGCAGCTTAACTGCGGGACAGGCCTACGAGCAGTACTTC
TRBJ2-7 TRBV2 . . CASSDSQASYEQYF TGTGCCAGCAGTGACTCGCAAGCCTCCTACGAGCAGTACTTC